Listed below are T cell receptor beta chains from one sample, sequenced in a study of spatial heterogeneity in lung cancer. MiXCR, run by TCRdb on the 5' RACE reads, gives a single entry per CDR3 protein. The sample shows some 100,000 distinct CDR3 sequences, roughly 9.5% of them seen only once. Here the sequenced sample was PBMCs, taken at surgery. Receptor source: a male donor with early-stage non-small cell lung cancer. Both conserved end residues are part of each CDR3. Each record gives: V gene, CDR3 protein.

v_gene: TRBV30; CDR3aa: CAWSVGAAYEQYF
v_gene: TRBV28; CDR3aa: CASSPPLAGTERYF
v_gene: TRBV29-1; CDR3aa: CSVRTGVTDTQYF
v_gene: TRBV10-3; CDR3aa: CAIRIDTFGELFF
v_gene: TRBV6-6; CDR3aa: CASSEQGAGANVLTF
v_gene: TRBV5-5; CDR3aa: CASSFEGALTWYF
v_gene: TRBV29-1; CDR3aa: CSVGRQPTGELFF
v_gene: TRBV9; CDR3aa: CASTGGSTDTQYF
v_gene: TRBV9; CDR3aa: CASSYAASGGGETQYF
v_gene: TRBV20-1; CDR3aa: CSAIIGTGYYEQYF
v_gene: TRBV10-3; CDR3aa: CAISDRVYEQYF
v_gene: TRBV5-1; CDR3aa: CASSMDGTYEQYF
v_gene: TRBV6-5; CDR3aa: CASSYPTGGSDTEAFF
v_gene: TRBV5-1; CDR3aa: CASSLEHGRGTQYF
v_gene: TRBV7-2; CDR3aa: CASSYGTALGNTIYF
v_gene: TRBV4-3; CDR3aa: CASSQNANGRYEQYF
v_gene: TRBV6-5; CDR3aa: CASSPGSYEQYF
v_gene: TRBV15; CDR3aa: CATSRAREDQPQHF
v_gene: TRBV6-2/TRBV6-3; CDR3aa: CASSPGLAGVNEQFF
v_gene: TRBV20-1; CDR3aa: CSASSTSGGPNEQFF
v_gene: TRBV20-1; CDR3aa: CSARRGLEQYF
v_gene: TRBV4-3; CDR3aa: CASSQASGRPGNEQFF
v_gene: TRBV20-1; CDR3aa: CSAAPNEVTGGYEQYF
v_gene: TRBV27; CDR3aa: CASRGASGYTDTQYF
v_gene: TRBV2; CDR3aa: CASSGTDSLPYEQYF
v_gene: TRBV12-3/TRBV12-4; CDR3aa: CASSPRDRNTEAFF
v_gene: TRBV2; CDR3aa: CASGYGTGGRFGYTF
v_gene: TRBV12-3/TRBV12-4; CDR3aa: CASRTAGGPSTDTQYF
v_gene: TRBV6-5; CDR3aa: CASNLRHGAYNEQFF
v_gene: TRBV7-9; CDR3aa: CASGGTITDTQYF
v_gene: TRBV5-1; CDR3aa: CASSQFQGSYVQYF
v_gene: TRBV9; CDR3aa: CASSIEAGVPTHEQFF
v_gene: TRBV5-1; CDR3aa: CASSLASRETQYF
v_gene: TRBV5-1; CDR3aa: CASSLAEPGETQYF
v_gene: TRBV29-1; CDR3aa: CSVGDMQGANTEAFF
v_gene: TRBV5-4; CDR3aa: CASSFRDRVTDTQYF
v_gene: TRBV28; CDR3aa: CASSLGGTGGTRNIQYF